Below, one TCR beta chain is given with its context. Its binding antigen is unknown. No clone much larger than this one lies a single base away; base qualities are absent. Trimming leaves V shorter by 2 bases and J shorter by 6 bases, with the junction holding 7 bases beyond the gene matches. The CDR3 holds 15 amino acids from the cysteine to the phenylalanine. Just CDR3 DNA is preserved here, 45 bases in frame from base 1. For CDR1 and CDR2, the germline V gene lists SGDLS and YYNGEE. In three donor pairs, further sequencing was done on unstimulated CD8+ naive, CD4+ memory, CD8+ TEMRA, CD4+ naive and CD8+ effector memory subsets. Sorted unstimulated T cells, along with proliferating T cells recovered from mixed lymphocyte reactions, underwent TCRbeta CDR3 sequencing. Fresh whole blood from approximately 9 HLA-typed healthy donors was used to isolate PBMCs. Library prep was done by the immunoSEQ multiplex PCR assay. Roughly 10^5 TCR templates per sample were assayed on the deep sequencing platform. Genomic DNA extracted from sorted T cells was the material used for TCRbeta CDR3 sequencing. Per the original workflow: The R programming language was used for clonal analysis of TCRbeta CDR3 data. Comparing unstimulated samples against CFSE-low samples taken after the reaction was how alloreactive CD4+ and CD8+ clones were defined. Regulatory or non-regulatory origin was assigned to alloreactive CD4+ clones by matching of sequences to sorted unstimulated Treg and non-Treg repertoires. TCRdb limited this immuneACCESS table to in-frame rearrangements with V and J called. A share of clones is missing; checked studies link under half to unresolved V genes, and the rest is unexplained. V, J and clone size were drawn from that table, and D and trimming were deduced from the DNA. Across this sample there are some 100,000 clones, with around 95% seen only once. The top ten clonotypes cover less than 0.035% of the sample.

The data stem from a study of siplizumab effects on memory and regulatory T cells (dated by TCRdb to about 2019). In terms of the full investigation: The study examined how the anti-CD2 antibody siplizumab affects alloreactive T-cell subsets in allogeneic mixed lymphocyte reactions built from human PBMCs. Overall study results and their limits: Among mappable alloreactive CD4+ clones, an average Treg-derived fraction of roughly 71% was observed with siplizumab, compared with approximately 30% in control reactions. Roughly 75-97% of proliferating CD4+ or CD8+ clones could not be assigned a naive or memory phenotype. Sequences below about 10^-5 frequency were poorly captured, so only a minor fraction of alloreactive clones could be mapped to unstimulated subsets. Compared with memory T cells, unstimulated naive T cells appeared more diverse, and naive cells seemed to make a substantial contribution to the alloresponse. Whether proliferating Tregs from siplizumab cultures actually had suppressive function was not functionally confirmed. Siplizumab significantly reduced the cumulative frequency of alloreactive sequences traceable to unstimulated CD4+ memory T cells.

The sequencing input was naive CD4+ T cells sorted from blood. This specimen's cell subset or site label, per the study, means: unstimulated naive T cells. In this chain, TRBV9 is recombined with TRBJ1-5, with TRBD1 matching 8 junction bases. The TCR comes from a human donor in good health. In nucleotides, the sequence is TGTGCCAGCAGCGTTTCCCCCGGACAGGGTCAGCCCCAGCATTTT. It codes for CASSVSPGQGQPQHF.